This T cell receptor (beta chain) was recorded in a study of regulatory T cells in long-lasting Graves disease. Both iRepertoire HTBI primers and Arm-PCR of CDR3 regions were used to build the TCR beta libraries. TCRdb called the multiplex PCR reads again in MiXCR, with one record for every CDR3 protein. The sample consists of about 400,000 distinct CDR3 sequences, about 14% of them appearing once. Stated time point: newly diagnosed GD, antithyroid drugs for less than 3 months. PBMC RNA was the source of the TCR library. V was shortened by 1 base and J by 4 bases, with 11 bases between the two germline ends. Germline CDR1 and CDR2: MGHRA and YSYEKL. CDR3 length equals 15 residues.

This chain connects TRBV4-1 to TRBJ2-1, with D unclear. The sample was peripheral blood mononuclear cells (PBMCs), taken at new diagnosis, from a patient treated with antithyroid drugs. The TCR comes from a female donor with Graves disease. CDR3 in amino acids: CASSQGPSRYNEQFF. For the CDR3, the DNA is TGCGCCAGCAGCCAAGGGCCTAGTAGGTACAATGAGCAGTTCTTC.